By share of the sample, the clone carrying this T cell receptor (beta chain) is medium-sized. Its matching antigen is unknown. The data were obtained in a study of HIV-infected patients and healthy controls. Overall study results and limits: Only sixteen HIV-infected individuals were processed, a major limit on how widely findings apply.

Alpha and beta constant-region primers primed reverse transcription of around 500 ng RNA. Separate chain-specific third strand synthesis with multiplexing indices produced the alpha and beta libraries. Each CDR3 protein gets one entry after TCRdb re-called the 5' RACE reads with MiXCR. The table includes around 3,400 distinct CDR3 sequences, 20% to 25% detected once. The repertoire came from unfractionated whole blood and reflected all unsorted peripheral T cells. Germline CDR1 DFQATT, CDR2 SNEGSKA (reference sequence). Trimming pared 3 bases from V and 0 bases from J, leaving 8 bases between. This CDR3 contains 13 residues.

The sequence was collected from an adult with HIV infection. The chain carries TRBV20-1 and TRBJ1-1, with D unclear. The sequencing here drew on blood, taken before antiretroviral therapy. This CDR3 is CSASPSMNTEAFF. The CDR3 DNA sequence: TGCAGTGCTAGTCCCAGCATGAACACTGAAGCTTTCTTT.